Below, one TCR beta chain is given with its context. What it binds is unknown. The sample is drawn from a study of shared clonotypes between healthy human individuals. Study-level results: Across a few donors, naive CD4 shared 5% to 5.5%, naive CD8 around 4%, memory CD4 roughly 2.3%, memory CD8 0.35% to 0.5%.

Sequencing was performed with immunoSEQ multiplex PCR; in TCRdb, only in-frame clones are kept and a portion is missing. The table has about 1.5 million clones, more than 95% seen once. The length of the CDR3 is 16 residues. With 3 bases removed from V and 5 bases from J, the gap between germline ends came to 18 bases. Germline V lookup: CDR1 SGDLS, CDR2 YYNGEE. This chain links TRBV9 with TRBJ2-1; D unresolved. The receptor was derived from a young man in good health. Sequencing was done on a sample of naive CD4+ T cells sorted from blood. Subset here: CD45RA+ positively selected. CDR3 region: CASSDSTSHFNNEQFF. CDR3 in DNA: TGTGCCAGCAGCGACTCCACCTCTCATTTTAACAATGAGCAGTTCTTC. The full variable domain, its missing parts supplied by reference TRBV9 and TRBJ2-1, is DSGVTQTPKHLITATGQRVTLRCSPRSGDLSVYWYQQSLDQGLQFLIQYYNGEERAKGNILERFSAQQFPDLHSELNLSSLELGDSALYFCASSDSTSHFNNEQFFGPGTRLTVL.